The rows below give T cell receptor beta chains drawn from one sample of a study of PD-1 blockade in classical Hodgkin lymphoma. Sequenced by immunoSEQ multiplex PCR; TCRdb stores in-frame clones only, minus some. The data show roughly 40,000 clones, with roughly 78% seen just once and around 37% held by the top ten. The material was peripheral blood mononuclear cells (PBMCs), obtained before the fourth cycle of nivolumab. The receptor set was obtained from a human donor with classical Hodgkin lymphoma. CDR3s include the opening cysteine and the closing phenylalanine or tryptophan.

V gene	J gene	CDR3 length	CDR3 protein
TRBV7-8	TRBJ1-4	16	CASSLAMDRGHEKLFF
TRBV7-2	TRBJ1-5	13	CASKTGAGAPQHF
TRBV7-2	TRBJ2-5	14	CASSPGGFQETQYF
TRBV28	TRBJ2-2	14	CASKAGAGVGELFF
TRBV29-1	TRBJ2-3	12	CSVGPPDDTQYF
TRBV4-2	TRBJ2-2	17	CASSQDSWQGSTGELFF
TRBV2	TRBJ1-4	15	CASIPDRGGSEKLFF
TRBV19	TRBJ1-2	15	CASSRDRQIGYGYTF
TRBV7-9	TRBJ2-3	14	CASSLRLGTDTQYF
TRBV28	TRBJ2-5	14	CASSLGGAEETQYF
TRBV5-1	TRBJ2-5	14	CASSLMEAGETQYF
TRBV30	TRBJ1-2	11	CAWSVGSGYTF
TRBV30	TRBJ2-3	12	CAWSPGGDTQYF
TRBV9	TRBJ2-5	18	CASSVVPLAGGVQETQYF